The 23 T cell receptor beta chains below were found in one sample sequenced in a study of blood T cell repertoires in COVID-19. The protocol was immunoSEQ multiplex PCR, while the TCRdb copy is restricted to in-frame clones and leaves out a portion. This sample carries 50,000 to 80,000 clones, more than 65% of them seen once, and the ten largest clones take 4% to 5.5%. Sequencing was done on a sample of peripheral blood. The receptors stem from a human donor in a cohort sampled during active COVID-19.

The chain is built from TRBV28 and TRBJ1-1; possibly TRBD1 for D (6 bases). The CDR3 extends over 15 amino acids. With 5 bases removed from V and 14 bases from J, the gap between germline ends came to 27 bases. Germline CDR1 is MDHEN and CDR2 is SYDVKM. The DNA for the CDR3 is TGTGCCAGCAGTGCGGGGGACACGGGACGGGGACTAGGGTTCTTT. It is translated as CASSAGDTGRGLGFF. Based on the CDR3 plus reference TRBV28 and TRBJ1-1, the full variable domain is DVKVTQSSRYLVKRTGEKVFLECVQDMDHENMFWYRQDPGLGLRLIYFSYDVKMKEKGDIPEGYSVSREKKERFSLILESASTNQTSMYLCASSAGDTGRGLGFFGQGTRLTVV.

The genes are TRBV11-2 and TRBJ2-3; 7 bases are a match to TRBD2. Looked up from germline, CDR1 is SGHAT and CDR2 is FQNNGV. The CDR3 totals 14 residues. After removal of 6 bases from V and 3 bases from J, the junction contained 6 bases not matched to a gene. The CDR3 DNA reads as TGTGCCAGCAGTAGAGGGCGGGAGACAGATACGCAGTATTTT. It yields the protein CASSRGRETDTQYF.

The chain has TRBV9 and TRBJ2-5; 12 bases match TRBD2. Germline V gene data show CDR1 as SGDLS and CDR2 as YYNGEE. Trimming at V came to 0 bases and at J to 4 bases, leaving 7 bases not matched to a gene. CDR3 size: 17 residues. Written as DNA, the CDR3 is TGTGCCAGCAGCGTAGGTCTAGCGGGGGGGCGCGGAGAGACCCAGTACTTC. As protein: CASSVGLAGGRGETQYF.

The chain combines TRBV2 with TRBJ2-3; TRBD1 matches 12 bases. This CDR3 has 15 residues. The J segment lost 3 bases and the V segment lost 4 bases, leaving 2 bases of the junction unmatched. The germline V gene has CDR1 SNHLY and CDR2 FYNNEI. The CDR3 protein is CASSGGQGATDTQYF. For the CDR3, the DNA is TGTGCCAGCAGTGGGGGACAGGGGGCGACAGATACGCAGTATTTT.

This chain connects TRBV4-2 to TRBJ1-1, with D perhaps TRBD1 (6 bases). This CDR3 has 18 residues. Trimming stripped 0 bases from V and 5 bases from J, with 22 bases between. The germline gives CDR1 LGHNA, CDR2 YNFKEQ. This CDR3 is CASSQDPSGAGVGTEAFF. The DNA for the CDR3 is TGTGCCAGCAGCCAAGATCCCTCCGGAGCAGGGGTAGGAACTGAAGCTTTCTTT.

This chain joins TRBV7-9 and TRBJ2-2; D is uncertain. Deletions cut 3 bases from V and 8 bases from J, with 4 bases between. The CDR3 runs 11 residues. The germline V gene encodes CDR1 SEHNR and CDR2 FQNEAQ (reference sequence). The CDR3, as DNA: TGTGCCAGCAGCTTGGCTGGGGAGCTGTTTTTT. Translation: CASSLAGELFF. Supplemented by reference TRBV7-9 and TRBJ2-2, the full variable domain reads DTGVSQNPRHKITKRGQNVTFRCDPISEHNRLYWYRQTLGQGPEFLTYFQNEAQLEKSRLLSDRFSAERPKGSFSTLEIQRTEQGDSAMYLCASSLAGELFFGEGSRLTVL.

The CDR3 DNA is TGTGCCAGCAGCGCTATAGGGGGAAACAACAATGAGCAGTTCTTC. Its protein is CASSAIGGNNNEQFF. The chain recombines TRBV9 with TRBJ2-1, with D maybe TRBD1 (6 bases). CDR1 is SGDLS, CDR2 YYNGEE, per germline. The CDR3 runs to 15 residues. V was pared by 3 bases and J by 5 bases, with 15 bases between. Combining the CDR3 with reference TRBV9 and TRBJ2-1 gives the whole variable domain DSGVTQTPKHLITATGQRVTLRCSPRSGDLSVYWYQQSLDQGLQFLIQYYNGEERAKGNILERFSAQQFPDLHSELNLSSLELGDSALYFCASSAIGGNNNEQFFGPGTRLTVL.

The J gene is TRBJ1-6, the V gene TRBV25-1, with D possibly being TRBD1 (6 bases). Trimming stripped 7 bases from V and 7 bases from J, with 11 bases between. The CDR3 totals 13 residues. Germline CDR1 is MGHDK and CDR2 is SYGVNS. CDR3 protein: CASTWGLNSPLHF. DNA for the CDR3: TGTGCCAGCACGTGGGGGCTCAATTCACCCCTCCACTTT.

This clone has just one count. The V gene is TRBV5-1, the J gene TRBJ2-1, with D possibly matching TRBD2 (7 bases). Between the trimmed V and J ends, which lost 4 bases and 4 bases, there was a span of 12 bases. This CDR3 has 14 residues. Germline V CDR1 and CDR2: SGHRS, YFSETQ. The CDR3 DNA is TGCGCCAGCAGCCCAGCGGGACATTACAATGAGCAGTTCTTC. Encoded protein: CASSPAGHYNEQFF.

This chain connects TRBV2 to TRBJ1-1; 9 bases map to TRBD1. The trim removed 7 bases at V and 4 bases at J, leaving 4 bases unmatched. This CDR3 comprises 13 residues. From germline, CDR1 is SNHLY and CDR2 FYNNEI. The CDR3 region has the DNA TGTGCCAGCACTGGGACAGGGACCACTGAAGCTTTCTTT. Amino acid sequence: CASTGTGTTEAFF.

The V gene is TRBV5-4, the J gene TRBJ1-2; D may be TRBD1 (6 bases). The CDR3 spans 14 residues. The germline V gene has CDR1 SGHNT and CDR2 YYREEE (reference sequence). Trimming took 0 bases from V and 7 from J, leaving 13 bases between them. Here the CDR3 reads CASSLAQGYAGYTF. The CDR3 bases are TGTGCCAGCAGCTTGGCCCAGGGGTACGCTGGCTACACCTTC.

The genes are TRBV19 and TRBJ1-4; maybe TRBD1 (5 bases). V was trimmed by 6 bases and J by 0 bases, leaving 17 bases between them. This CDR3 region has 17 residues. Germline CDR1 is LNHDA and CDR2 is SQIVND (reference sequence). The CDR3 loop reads CASSHNSRQTTNEKLFF. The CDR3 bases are TGTGCCAGTAGCCACAACTCACGACAGACAACTAATGAAAAACTGTTTTTT. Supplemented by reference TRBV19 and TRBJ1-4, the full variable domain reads DGGITQSPKYLFRKEGQNVTLSCEQNLNHDAMYWYRQDPGQGLRLIYYSQIVNDFQKGDIAEGYSVSREKKESFPLTVTSAQKNPTAFYLCASSHNSRQTTNEKLFFGSGTQLSVL.

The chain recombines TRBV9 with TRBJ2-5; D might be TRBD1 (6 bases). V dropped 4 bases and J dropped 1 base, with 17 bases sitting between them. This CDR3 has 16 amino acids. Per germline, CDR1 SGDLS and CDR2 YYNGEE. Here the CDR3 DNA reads TGTGCCAGCAGCCCATTAACCGGGACAACCCAAGAGACCCAGTACTTC. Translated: CASSPLTGTTQETQYF.

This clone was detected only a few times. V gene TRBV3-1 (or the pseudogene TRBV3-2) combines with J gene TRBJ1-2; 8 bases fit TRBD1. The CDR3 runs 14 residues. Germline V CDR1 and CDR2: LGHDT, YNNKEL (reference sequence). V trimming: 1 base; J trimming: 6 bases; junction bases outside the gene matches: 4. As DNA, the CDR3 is TGTGCCAGCAGCCAAGGGACAGGGTTGGATGGCTACACCTTC. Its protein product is CASSQGTGLDGYTF.

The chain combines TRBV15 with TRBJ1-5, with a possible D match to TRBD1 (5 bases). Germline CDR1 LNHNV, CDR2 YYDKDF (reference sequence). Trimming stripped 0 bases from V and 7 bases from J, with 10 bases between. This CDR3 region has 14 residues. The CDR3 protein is CATSREQEGQPQHF. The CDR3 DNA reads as TGTGCCACCAGCAGAGAACAGGAAGGGCAGCCCCAGCATTTT.

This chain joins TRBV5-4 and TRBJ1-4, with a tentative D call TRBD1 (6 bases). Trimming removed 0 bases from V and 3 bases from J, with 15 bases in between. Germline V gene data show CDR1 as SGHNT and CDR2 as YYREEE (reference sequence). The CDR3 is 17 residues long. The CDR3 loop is CASSLVVGGRANEKLFF. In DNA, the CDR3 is TGTGCCAGCAGCTTGGTCGTCGGGGGGCGAGCTAATGAAAAACTGTTTTTT.

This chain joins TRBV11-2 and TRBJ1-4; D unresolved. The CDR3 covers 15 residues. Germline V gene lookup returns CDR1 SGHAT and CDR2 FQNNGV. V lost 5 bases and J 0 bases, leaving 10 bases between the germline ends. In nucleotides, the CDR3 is TGTGCCAGCAGCCAACTTTTTGCAACTAATGAAAAACTGTTTTTT. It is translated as CASSQLFATNEKLFF.

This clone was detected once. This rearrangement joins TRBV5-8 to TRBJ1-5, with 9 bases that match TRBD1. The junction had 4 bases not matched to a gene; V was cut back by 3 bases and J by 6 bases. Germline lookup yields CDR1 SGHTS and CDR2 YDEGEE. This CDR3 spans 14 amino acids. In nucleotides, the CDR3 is TGTGCCAGCAGCTCGACAGGGGGAGCTCAGCCCCAGCATTTT. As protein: CASSSTGGAQPQHF. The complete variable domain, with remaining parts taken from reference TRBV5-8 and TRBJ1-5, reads EAGVTQSPTHLIKTRGQQATLRCSPISGHTSVYWYQQALGLGLQFLLWYDEGEERNRGNFPPRFSGRQFPNYSSELNVNALELEDSALYLCASSSTGGAQPQHFGDGTRLSIL.

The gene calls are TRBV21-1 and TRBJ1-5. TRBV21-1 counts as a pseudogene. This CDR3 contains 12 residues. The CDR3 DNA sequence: TGTGCCAGCAGCAGACGGGATCAGCCCCAGCATTTT. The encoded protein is CASSRRDQPQHF.

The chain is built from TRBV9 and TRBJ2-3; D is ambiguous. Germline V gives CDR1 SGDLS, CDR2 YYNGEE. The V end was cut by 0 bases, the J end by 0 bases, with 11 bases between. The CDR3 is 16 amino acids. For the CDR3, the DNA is TGTGCCAGCAGCGTAGGAAGGAGCACTAGCACAGATACGCAGTATTTT. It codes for CASSVGRSTSTDTQYF. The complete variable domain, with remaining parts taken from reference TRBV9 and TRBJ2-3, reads DSGVTQTPKHLITATGQRVTLRCSPRSGDLSVYWYQQSLDQGLQFLIQYYNGEERAKGNILERFSAQQFPDLHSELNLSSLELGDSALYFCASSVGRSTSTDTQYFGPGTRLTVL.

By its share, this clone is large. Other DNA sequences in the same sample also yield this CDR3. Here the CDR3 DNA reads TGTGCCTGGAGTGTAGGGGGGGCGGGTAATTCACCCCTCCACTTT. This codes for CAWSVGGAGNSPLHF. The V gene is TRBV30, the J gene TRBJ1-6, with a tentative D call TRBD1 (6 bases). CDR3 length: 15 residues. The V gene's germline CDR1 is GTSNPN and CDR2 SVGIG (reference sequence). Trimming removed 0 bases at V and 6 bases at J, with 12 bases between. The full variable domain, in which reference TRBV30 and TRBJ1-6 provide the parts outside the CDR3, is SQTIHQWPATLVQPVGSPLSLECTVEGTSNPNLYWYRQAAGRGLQLLFYSVGIGQISSEVPQNLSASRPQDRQFILSSKKLLLSDSGFYLCAWSVGGAGNSPLHFGNGTRLTVT.

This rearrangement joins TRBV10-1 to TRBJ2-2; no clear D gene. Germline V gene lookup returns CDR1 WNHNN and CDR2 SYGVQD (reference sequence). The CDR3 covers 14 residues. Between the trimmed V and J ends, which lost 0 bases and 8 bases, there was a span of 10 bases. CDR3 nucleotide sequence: TGCGCCAGCAGTGAGTCTTTTGGCAGGGGGGAGCTGTTTTTT. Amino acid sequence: CASSESFGRGELFF.

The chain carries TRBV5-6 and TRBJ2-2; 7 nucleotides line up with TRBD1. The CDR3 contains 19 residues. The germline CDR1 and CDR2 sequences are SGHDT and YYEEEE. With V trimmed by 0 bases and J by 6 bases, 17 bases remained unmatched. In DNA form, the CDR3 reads TGTGCCAGCAGCTTGGGGCCCGCTGGGTTTGACAGGGCGGCCGGGGAGCTGTTTTTT. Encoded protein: CASSLGPAGFDRAAGELFF. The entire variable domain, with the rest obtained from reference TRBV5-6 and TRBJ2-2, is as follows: DAGVTQSPTHLIKTRGQQVTLRCSPKSGHDTVSWYQQALGQGPQFIFQYYEEEERQRGNFPDRFSGHQFPNYSSELNVNALLLGDSALYLCASSLGPAGFDRAAGELFFGEGSRLTVL.